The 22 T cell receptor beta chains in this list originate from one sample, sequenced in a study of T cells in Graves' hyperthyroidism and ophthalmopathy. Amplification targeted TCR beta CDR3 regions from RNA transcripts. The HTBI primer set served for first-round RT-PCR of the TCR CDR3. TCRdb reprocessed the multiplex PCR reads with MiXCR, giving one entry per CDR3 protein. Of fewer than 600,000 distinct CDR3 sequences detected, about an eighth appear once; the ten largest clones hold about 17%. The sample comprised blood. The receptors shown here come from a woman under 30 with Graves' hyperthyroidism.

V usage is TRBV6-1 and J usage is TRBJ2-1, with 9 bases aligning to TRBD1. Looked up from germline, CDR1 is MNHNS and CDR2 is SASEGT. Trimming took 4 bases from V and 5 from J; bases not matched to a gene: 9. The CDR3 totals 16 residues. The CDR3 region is CASSVPGQGINNEQFF. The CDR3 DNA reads TGTGCCAGCAGTGTGCCGGGACAGGGAATCAACAATGAGCAGTTCTTC.

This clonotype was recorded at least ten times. As DNA, the CDR3 is TGTGCCAGCAGTGAAAAGAGGGCCCCCCGCACAGATACGCAGTATTTT. Translating it yields CASSEKRAPRTDTQYF. The chain links TRBV6-1 to TRBJ2-3, with D perhaps TRBD2 (5 bases). Trimming took off 2 bases at V and 1 base at J, with 13 bases between the two ends. Germline lookup yields CDR1 MNHNS and CDR2 SASEGT. The CDR3 runs to 16 residues.

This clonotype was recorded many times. The CDR3 here is CASSQDPRTGGETQYF. The CDR3 DNA sequence: TGCGCCAGCAGCCAAGATCCTAGGACAGGGGGAGAGACCCAGTACTTC. This chain links TRBV4-1 with TRBJ2-5; TRBD1 matches at 10 bases. Germline V gene lookup returns CDR1 MGHRA and CDR2 YSYEKL. CDR3 length equals 16 residues. V lost 0 bases to trimming and J lost 4 bases; unmatched junction nucleotides: 5.

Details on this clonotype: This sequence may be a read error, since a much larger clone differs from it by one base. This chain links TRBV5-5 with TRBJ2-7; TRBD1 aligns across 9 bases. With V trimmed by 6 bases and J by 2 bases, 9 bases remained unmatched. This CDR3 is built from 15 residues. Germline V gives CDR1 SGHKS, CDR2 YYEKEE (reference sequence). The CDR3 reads CASNTGQGIPYEQYV. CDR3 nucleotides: TGTGCCAGCAACACGGGACAGGGAATCCCCTACGAGCAGTACGTC.

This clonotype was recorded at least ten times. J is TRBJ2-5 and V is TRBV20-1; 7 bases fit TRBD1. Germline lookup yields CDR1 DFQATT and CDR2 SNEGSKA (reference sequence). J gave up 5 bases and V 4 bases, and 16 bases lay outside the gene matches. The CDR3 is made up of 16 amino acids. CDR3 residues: CSATPRDRKLRETQYF. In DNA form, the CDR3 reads TGCAGTGCTACACCTCGGGACAGAAAACTCCGGGAGACCCAGTACTTC.

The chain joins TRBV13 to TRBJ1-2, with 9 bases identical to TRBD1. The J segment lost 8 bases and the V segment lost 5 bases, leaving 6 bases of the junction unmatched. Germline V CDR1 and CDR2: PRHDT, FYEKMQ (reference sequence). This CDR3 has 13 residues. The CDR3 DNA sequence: TGTGCCAGCAGCGCCGACAGGGGGGGAGGCTACACCTTC. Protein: CASSADRGGGYTF.

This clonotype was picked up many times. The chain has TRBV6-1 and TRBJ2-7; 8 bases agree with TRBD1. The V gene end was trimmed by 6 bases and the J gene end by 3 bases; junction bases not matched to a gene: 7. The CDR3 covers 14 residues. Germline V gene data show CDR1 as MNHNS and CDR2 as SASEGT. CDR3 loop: CASRTAGTGYEQYV. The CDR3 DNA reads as TGTGCCAGCAGAACAGCCGGGACAGGCTACGAGCAGTACGTC.

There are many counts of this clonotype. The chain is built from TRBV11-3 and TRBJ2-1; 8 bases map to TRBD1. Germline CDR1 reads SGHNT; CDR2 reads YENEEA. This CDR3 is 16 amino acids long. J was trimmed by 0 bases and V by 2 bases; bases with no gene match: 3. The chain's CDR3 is CASSLRQGSSYNEQFF. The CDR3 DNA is TGTGCCAGCAGCTTACGACAGGGGAGCTCCTACAATGAGCAGTTCTTC.

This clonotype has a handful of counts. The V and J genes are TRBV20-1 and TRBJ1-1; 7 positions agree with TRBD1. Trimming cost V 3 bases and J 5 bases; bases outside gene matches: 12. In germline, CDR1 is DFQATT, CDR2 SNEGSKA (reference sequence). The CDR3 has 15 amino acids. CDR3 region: CSARDWAGGRTEAFF. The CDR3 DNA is TGCAGTGCTAGGGATTGGGCAGGGGGGCGGACTGAAGCTTTCTTT.

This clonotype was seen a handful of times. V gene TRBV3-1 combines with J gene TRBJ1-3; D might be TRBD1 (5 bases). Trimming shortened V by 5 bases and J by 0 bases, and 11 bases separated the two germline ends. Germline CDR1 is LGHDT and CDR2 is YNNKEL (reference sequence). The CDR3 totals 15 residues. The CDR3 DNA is TGTGCCAGCAGCGGGGGTGGAGACTCTGGAAACACCATATATTTT. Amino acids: CASSGGGDSGNTIYF. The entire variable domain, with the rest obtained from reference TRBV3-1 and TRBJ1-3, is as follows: DTAVSQTPKYLVTQMGNDKSIKCEQNLGHDTMYWYKQDSKKFLKIMFSYNNKELIINETVPNRFSPKSPDKAHLNLHINSLELGDSAVYFCASSGGGDSGNTIYFGEGSWLTVV.

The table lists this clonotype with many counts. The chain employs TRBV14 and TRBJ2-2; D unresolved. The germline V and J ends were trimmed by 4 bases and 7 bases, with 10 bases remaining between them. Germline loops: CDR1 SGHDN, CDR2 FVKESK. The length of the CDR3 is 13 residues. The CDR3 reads CASSLIRGGELFF. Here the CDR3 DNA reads TGTGCCAGCAGCCTGATCCGCGGCGGGGAGCTGTTTTTT.

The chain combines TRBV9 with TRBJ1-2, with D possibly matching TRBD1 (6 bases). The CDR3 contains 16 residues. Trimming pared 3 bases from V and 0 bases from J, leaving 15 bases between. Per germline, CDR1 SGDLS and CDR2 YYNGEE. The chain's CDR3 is CASSGGHSAPNYGYTF. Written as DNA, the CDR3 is TGTGCCAGCAGCGGGGGACATTCGGCTCCTAACTATGGCTACACCTTC.

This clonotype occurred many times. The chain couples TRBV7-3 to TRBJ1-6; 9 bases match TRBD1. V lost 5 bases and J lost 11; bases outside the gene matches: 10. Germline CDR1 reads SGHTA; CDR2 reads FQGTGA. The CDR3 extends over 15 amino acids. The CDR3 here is CASSPWDREGAPLHF. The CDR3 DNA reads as TGTGCCAGCAGCCCGTGGGACAGGGAGGGCGCACCCCTCCACTTT.

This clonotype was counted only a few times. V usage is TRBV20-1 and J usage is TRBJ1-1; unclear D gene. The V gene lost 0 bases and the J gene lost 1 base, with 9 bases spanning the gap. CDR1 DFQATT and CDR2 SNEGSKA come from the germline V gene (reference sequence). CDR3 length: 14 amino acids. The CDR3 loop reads CSAREGSSNTEAFF. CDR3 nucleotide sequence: TGCAGTGCTAGAGAGGGGTCCTCGAACACTGAAGCTTTCTTT.

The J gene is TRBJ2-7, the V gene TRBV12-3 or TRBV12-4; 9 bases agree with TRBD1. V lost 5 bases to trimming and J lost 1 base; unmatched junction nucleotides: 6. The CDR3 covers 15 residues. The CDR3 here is CASSTGGRKSYEQYF. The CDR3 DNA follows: TGTGCCAGCAGTACAGGGGGCCGGAAATCCTACGAGCAGTACTTC.

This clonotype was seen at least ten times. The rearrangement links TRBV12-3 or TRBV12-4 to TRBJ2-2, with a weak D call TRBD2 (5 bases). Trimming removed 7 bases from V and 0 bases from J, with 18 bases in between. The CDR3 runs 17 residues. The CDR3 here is CASISSRATSNTGELFF. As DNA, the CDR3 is TGTGCCAGCATCTCTAGCCGCGCTACCTCGAACACCGGGGAGCTGTTTTTT.

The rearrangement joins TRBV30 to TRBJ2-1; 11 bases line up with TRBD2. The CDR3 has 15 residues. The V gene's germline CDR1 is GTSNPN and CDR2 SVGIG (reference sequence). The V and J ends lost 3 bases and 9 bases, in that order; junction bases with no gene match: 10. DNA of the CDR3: TGTGCCTGGAGACTCCCACTAGCGGGAGTGGCTGAGCAGTTCTTC. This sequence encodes CAWRLPLAGVAEQFF.

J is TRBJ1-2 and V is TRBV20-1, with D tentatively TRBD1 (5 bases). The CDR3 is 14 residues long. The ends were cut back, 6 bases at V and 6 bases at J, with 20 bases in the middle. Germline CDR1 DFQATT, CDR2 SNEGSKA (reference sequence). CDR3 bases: TGCAGTGCCCCTAGAGTTGGGAGGGGCGATGGCTACACCTTC. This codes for CSAPRVGRGDGYTF.

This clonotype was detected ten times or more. CDR3 residues: CASSLSEGAGYNEQFF. For the CDR3, the DNA is TGTGCCAGCAGCTTATCGGAGGGGGCGGGGTACAATGAGCAGTTCTTC. J is TRBJ2-1 and V is TRBV7-9; tentatively, D is TRBD1 (7 bases). The V end was cut by 2 bases, the J end by 4 bases, with 15 bases between. The germline gives CDR1 SEHNR, CDR2 FQNEAQ (reference sequence). The CDR3 loop spans 16 amino acids.

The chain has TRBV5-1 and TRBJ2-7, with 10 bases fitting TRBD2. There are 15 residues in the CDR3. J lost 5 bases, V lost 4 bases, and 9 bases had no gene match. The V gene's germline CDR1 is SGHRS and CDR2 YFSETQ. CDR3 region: CASSPSGRADHEQYV. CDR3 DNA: TGCGCCAGCAGCCCCAGCGGGAGGGCCGACCACGAGCAGTACGTC.

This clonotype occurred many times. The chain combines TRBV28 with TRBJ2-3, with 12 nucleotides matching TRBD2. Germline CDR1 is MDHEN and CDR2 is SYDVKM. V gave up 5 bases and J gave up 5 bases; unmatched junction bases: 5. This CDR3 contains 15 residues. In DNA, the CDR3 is TGTGCCAGCAGTCTAGCGGGAGGGCCCGTAGATACGCAGTATTTT. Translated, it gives CASSLAGGPVDTQYF.

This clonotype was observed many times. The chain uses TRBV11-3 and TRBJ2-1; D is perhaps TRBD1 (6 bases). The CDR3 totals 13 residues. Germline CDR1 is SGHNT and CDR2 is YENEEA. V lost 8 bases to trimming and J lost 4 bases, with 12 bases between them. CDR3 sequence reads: CASSDRVYNEQFF. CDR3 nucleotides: TGTGCCAGCTCGGACAGAGTATACAATGAGCAGTTCTTC. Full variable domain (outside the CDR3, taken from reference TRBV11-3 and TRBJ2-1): EAGVVQSPRYKIIEKKQPVAFWCNPISGHNTLYWYLQNLGQGPELLIRYENEEAVDDSQLPKDRFSAERLKGVDSTLKIQPAELGDSAVYLCASSDRVYNEQFFGPGTRLTVL.